One sample yielded the 26 T cell receptor beta chains listed below, sequenced in a study of regulatory T cells in long-lasting Graves disease. The time point is: newly diagnosed GD, antithyroid drugs for less than 3 months. RNA isolated from PBMCs was used to make the TCR library. Relying on iRepertoire HTBI primers and Arm-PCR of CDR3 regions, the team built TCR beta libraries. From the multiplex PCR reads, TCRdb called clonotypes with MiXCR, one entry per CDR3 protein. The data contain around 480,000 distinct CDR3 sequences, roughly 16% of them seen just once; the ten biggest clones take up approximately 25%. The sample was also linked to a second study, of T cells in Graves' hyperthyroidism and ophthalmopathy.

The specimen was peripheral blood mononuclear cells (PBMCs), collected at new diagnosis, from a patient treated with antithyroid drugs. Receptors originate from a woman aged 35-60 years with Graves disease.

This clonotype has only a few counts. This rearrangement joins TRBV6-1 to TRBJ2-2, with a tentative D call TRBD1 (6 bases). The CDR3 contains 17 residues. V lost 4 bases, J lost 5 bases, and 20 bases lay in between. Germline values: CDR1 MNHNS, CDR2 SASEGT. CDR3 nucleotide sequence: TGTGCCAGCAGTGTACGGCAGGGGTTTTTAAGGACCGGGGAGCTGTTTTTT. Encoded protein: CASSVRQGFLRTGELFF.

There are a few counts of this clonotype. The chain couples TRBV29-1 to TRBJ1-1; a possible D gene is TRBD1 (5 bases). Trimming removed 4 bases from V and 0 bases from J, with 12 bases in between. The CDR3 is 14 residues long. Germline V gives CDR1 SQVTM, CDR2 ANQGSEA. CDR3 in DNA: TGCAGCGTTGTTGATGGGGGACTGAACACTGAAGCTTTCTTT. Amino acid sequence: CSVVDGGLNTEAFF.

Only one count was recorded for this clonotype. The chain joins TRBV19 to TRBJ2-2; the D is unclear. The CDR3 runs 16 residues. Germline V CDR1 and CDR2: LNHDA, SQIVND (reference sequence). V lost 5 bases and J 4 bases, leaving 17 bases between the germline ends. CDR3 nucleotide sequence: TGTGCCAGTAGTGCTAGACACAGCCCCACCACCGGGGAGCTGTTTTTT. Amino acids: CASSARHSPTTGELFF. The entire variable domain, with the rest obtained from reference TRBV19 and TRBJ2-2, is as follows: DGGITQSPKYLFRKEGQNVTLSCEQNLNHDAMYWYRQDPGQGLRLIYYSQIVNDFQKGDIAEGYSVSREKKESFPLTVTSAQKNPTAFYLCASSARHSPTTGELFFGEGSRLTVL.

The V gene is TRBV14, the J gene TRBJ2-2; D ambiguous. Looked up from germline, CDR1 is SGHDN and CDR2 is FVKESK. V was clipped by 2 bases and J by 6 bases, with 7 bases between them. This CDR3 comprises 13 residues. CDR3 in DNA: TGTGCCAGCAGCCAATTCCGGGCCGGGGAGCTGTTTTTT. It yields the protein CASSQFRAGELFF.

On this clonotype itself: This may come from a read error, since a much larger clone is one base off. V and J are TRBV2 and TRBJ2-1; D tentatively reads TRBD1 or TRBD2 (5 bases each). The CDR3 is made up of 15 amino acids. Looked up from germline, CDR1 is SNHLY and CDR2 is FYNNEI. The CDR3 protein is CASTRWGWGYNEQLF. The CDR3 nucleotides read TGTGCCAGCACCCGCTGGGGGTGGGGCTACAATGAGCAGCTCTTC.

This chain uses TRBV20-1 with TRBJ2-5; TRBD2 matches 12 bases. This CDR3 contains 16 residues. Trimming took 6 bases from V and 5 from J; bases not matched to a gene: 13. Per the germline V gene, CDR1 is DFQATT and CDR2 is SNEGSKA (reference sequence). This CDR3 reads CSARPPSGGVGETQYF. CDR3 sequence (DNA): TGCAGTGCACGACCCCCTAGCGGGGGGGTTGGGGAGACCCAGTACTTC.

This clonotype was seen many times. The chain is built from TRBV6-1 and TRBJ1-1; possibly TRBD1 for D (5 bases). The CDR3 has 14 residues. CDR1 is MNHNS and CDR2 is SASEGT in the germline V gene. Trimming shortened V by 7 bases and J by 1 base, and 13 bases separated the two germline ends. This CDR3 is CASINPGRNTEAFF. CDR3 DNA sequence: TGTGCCAGCATTAACCCAGGGAGGAACACTGAAGCTTTCTTT.

This clonotype appeared many times. For the CDR3, the DNA is TGCGCCAGCAGCCCGATGGGCAGGGAGAACACTGAAGCTTTCTTT. Translated, it gives CASSPMGRENTEAFF. The rearrangement joins TRBV4-1 to TRBJ1-1; the D gene is possibly TRBD1 (5 bases). The CDR3 consists of 15 residues. The germline V and J ends were trimmed by 4 bases and 1 base, with 13 bases remaining between them. Germline V CDR1 and CDR2: MGHRA, YSYEKL.

This clonotype has only a few counts. The gene calls are TRBV30 and TRBJ2-2, with D unresolved. Germline assignment: CDR1 GTSNPN and CDR2 SVGIG (reference sequence). CDR3 length: 13 residues. Trimming took off 4 bases at V and 4 bases at J, with 10 bases between the two ends. CDR3: CAWIRSGTGELFF. CDR3 nucleotides: TGTGCCTGGATTCGTTCGGGCACCGGGGAGCTGTTTTTT.

This clonotype came up a few times. The rearrangement uses TRBV20-1 and TRBJ2-2, with a weak D call TRBD2 (5 bases). Germline-derived CDR1 and CDR2 are DFQATT and SNEGSKA (reference sequence). Trimming stripped 3 bases from V and 1 base from J, with 6 bases between. This CDR3 has 13 amino acids. CDR3 sequence reads: CSASGVNTGELFF. CDR3 bases: TGCAGTGCTAGCGGGGTGAACACCGGGGAGCTGTTTTTT.

This chain joins TRBV10-3 and TRBJ2-1; 13 bases line up with TRBD2. Trimming removed 2 bases from V and 5 bases from J; junction bases left unmatched: 6. This CDR3 comprises 17 residues. Germline CDR1 ENHRY, CDR2 SYGVKD. The CDR3 DNA reads as TGTGCCATCAGTGAGGGAAGGGGACTAGCGGGGAACAATGAGCAGTTCTTC. This encodes CAISEGRGLAGNNEQFF.

This clonotype has ten or more counts. The rearrangement uses TRBV12-3 or TRBV12-4 and TRBJ2-3; 7 nucleotides match TRBD2. This CDR3 contains 14 residues. With 3 bases clipped from V and 5 bases from J, the junction kept 5 bases outside the gene matches. The CDR3 loop is CASSFGTTGDTQYF. DNA of the CDR3: TGTGCCAGCAGTTTCGGGACTACCGGAGATACGCAGTATTTT.

In this sample, this clonotype turned up a few times. The V gene is TRBV3-1, the J gene TRBJ2-7; D remains ambiguous. The germline gives CDR1 LGHDT, CDR2 YNNKEL (reference sequence). This CDR3 is 13 amino acids long. V lost 4 bases and J 4 bases, leaving 11 bases between the germline ends. This chain's CDR3 is CASSRGFGYEQYF. In nucleotides, the CDR3 is TGTGCCAGCAGCCGAGGCTTCGGATACGAGCAGTACTTC.

The chain is built from TRBV6-2 or TRBV6-3 and TRBJ2-5; tentative D call: TRBD2 (7 bases). This CDR3 is 16 amino acids long. Looked up from germline, CDR1 is MNHEY and CDR2 is SVGEGT. The germline V and J ends were trimmed by 0 bases and 5 bases, with 16 bases remaining between them. The chain's CDR3 is CASSYSGRTRGETQYF. The CDR3 nucleotides are TGTGCCAGCAGTTACTCCGGGAGGACAAGGGGGGAGACCCAGTACTTC.

The chain combines TRBV19 with TRBJ1-6; D call uncertain. The CDR3 is 19 residues long. The germline V gene encodes CDR1 LNHDA and CDR2 SQIVND (reference sequence). Deletions cut 1 base from V and 0 bases from J, with 16 bases between. CDR3 region: CASSIGNDIWSSYNSPLHF. The DNA for the CDR3 is TGTGCCAGTAGTATAGGGAACGACATTTGGAGCTCCTATAATTCACCCCTCCACTTT. The full variable domain, rest sourced from reference TRBV19 and TRBJ1-6, is DGGITQSPKYLFRKEGQNVTLSCEQNLNHDAMYWYRQDPGQGLRLIYYSQIVNDFQKGDIAEGYSVSREKKESFPLTVTSAQKNPTAFYLCASSIGNDIWSSYNSPLHFGNGTRLTVT.

This chain connects TRBV3-1 to TRBJ2-2, with 10 bases that match TRBD2. The ends lost 4 bases at V and 6 bases at J; junction bases unmatched: 5. This CDR3 contains 15 residues. CDR1 and CDR2 from the germline V gene are LGHDT and YNNKEL (reference sequence). As DNA, the CDR3 is TGTGCCAGCAGCCCTCCGGGACTAGCGCCCGGGGAGCTGTTTTTT. This sequence encodes CASSPPGLAPGELFF.

This chain joins TRBV12-3 or TRBV12-4 and TRBJ2-3, with 7 nucleotides matching TRBD2. The V and J ends lost 5 bases and 3 bases, in that order; junction bases with no gene match: 8. This CDR3 is 15 amino acids long. CDR3 nucleotides: TGTGCCAGCAGTCCCCGAAGAGCGGGGACAGATACGCAGTATTTT. This translates into CASSPRRAGTDTQYF.

This clonotype occurred a few times. The V and J genes are TRBV7-9 and TRBJ1-2, with a tentative D call TRBD1 (6 bases). There are 11 residues in the CDR3. CDR1 is SEHNR, CDR2 FQNEAQ, per germline (reference sequence). Trimming removed 5 bases from V and 12 bases from J, with 13 bases in between. For the CDR3, the DNA is TGTGCCAGCAGCCTACAGGGAGGCGACACCTTC. It encodes CASSLQGGDTF.

This clonotype was recorded many times. The chain uses TRBV20-1 and TRBJ1-6; D uncertain. This CDR3 is 13 amino acids long. Germline V gives CDR1 DFQATT, CDR2 SNEGSKA (reference sequence). The V end was cut by 4 bases, the J end by 8 bases, with 12 bases between. CDR3 coding DNA: TGCAGTGCTATGGCCGACTCTTATTCACCCCTCCACTTT. It encodes CSAMADSYSPLHF.

The CDR3 loop reads CASSILPESEQYF. The DNA for the CDR3 is TGTGCCAGTAGTATCCTCCCGGAGTCCGAGCAGTACTTC. The V call is TRBV19, the J call TRBJ2-7, with D hard to call. Trimming pared 3 bases from V and 6 bases from J, leaving 12 bases between. This CDR3 region has 13 residues. Looked up from germline, CDR1 is LNHDA and CDR2 is SQIVND (reference sequence).

The CDR3 sequence: CAWSETGIGPQHF. The DNA of the CDR3 is TGTGCCTGGAGTGAGACAGGCATCGGGCCCCAGCATTTT. This chain uses TRBV30 with TRBJ1-5, with D tentatively TRBD1 (6 bases). V was shortened by 1 base and J by 9 bases, with 13 bases between the two germline ends. This CDR3 is 13 amino acids long. Looked up from germline, CDR1 is GTSNPN and CDR2 is SVGIG (reference sequence).

This clonotype was observed at least ten times. V and J are TRBV12-3 or TRBV12-4 and TRBJ1-1; D perhaps matches TRBD1 (5 bases). The CDR3 is 13 residues long. V dropped 5 bases and J dropped 1 base, with 8 bases sitting between them. The CDR3 spells CASSGHKNTEAFF. In DNA, the CDR3 is TGTGCCAGCAGTGGACACAAGAACACTGAAGCTTTCTTT.

Remarks on this clonotype: The junction differs from germline at one of its ends, possibly a read error. This chain connects TRBV15 to TRBJ1-5; D is unclear. This CDR3 spans 15 amino acids. Germline V gives CDR1 LNHNV, CDR2 YYDKDF (reference sequence). CDR3 region: CATNRAFMSNQPQHF. For the CDR3, the DNA is TGTGCCACCAACAGAGCTTTTATGAGCAATCAGCCCCAGCATTTT.

Ten or more counts support this clonotype. The CDR3 sequence: CASKKAAPEPNTRYNEQFF. In nucleotides, the CDR3 is TGTGCCAGTAAAAAAGCTGCCCCCGAGCCTAATACTAGATACAATGAGCAGTTCTTC. The chain recombines TRBV5-5 with TRBJ2-1, with D possibly TRBD2 on 5 matching bases. From germline, CDR1 is SGHKS and CDR2 YYEKEE (reference sequence). V gave up 8 bases and J gave up 4 bases, with 31 bases separating them. The CDR3 contains 19 residues.

This clonotype has a handful of counts. V is TRBV18 and J is TRBJ2-5; D possibly matches TRBD1 or TRBD2 (5 bases each). V lost 2 bases, J lost 5 bases, and 12 bases lay in between. This CDR3 is 14 amino acids long. Germline V lookup: CDR1 KGHSH, CDR2 LQKENI. The CDR3 reads CASSPGSRAETQYF. DNA for the CDR3: TGTGCCAGCTCACCAGGGAGCAGGGCGGAGACCCAGTACTTC.

This clonotype was recorded at least ten times. This chain joins TRBV6-2 or TRBV6-3 and TRBJ2-3; 9 nucleotides agree with TRBD2. Germline V gene data show CDR1 as MNHEY and CDR2 as SVGEGT. CDR3 length equals 13 residues. J gave up 5 bases and V 6 bases, and 3 bases lay outside the gene matches. CDR3 DNA: TGTGCCAGCAGACAGCGGGGGGAAGATACGCAGTATTTT. The encoded protein is CASRQRGEDTQYF.